The 31 T cell receptor beta chains in this list originate from one sample, sequenced in a study of blood T cell repertoires in COVID-19. The assay was immunoSEQ multiplex PCR, and TCRdb's table has in-frame clones only and misses some. The data show about 240,000 clones, with about four fifths seen just once and roughly 8% held by the top ten. Sequencing was done on a sample of peripheral blood. The receptors stem from a woman older than 75 with COVID-19, enrolled during active disease.

The chain combines TRBV3-1 (or the pseudogene TRBV3-2) with TRBJ1-2, with unresolved D. Germline V CDR1 and CDR2: LGHDT, YNNKEL (reference sequence). Deletions cut 4 bases from V and 13 bases from J, with 16 bases between. The CDR3 length is 12 residues. This CDR3 is CASSRGGGKATF. In DNA, the CDR3 is TGTGCCAGCAGCCGAGGAGGAGGGAAGGCCACCTTC.

The chain uses TRBV6-5 and TRBJ1-2; D is ambiguous. This CDR3 is 13 amino acids long. V lost 5 bases and J 5 bases, leaving 12 bases between the germline ends. The germline V gene encodes CDR1 MNHEY and CDR2 SVGAGI. The CDR3 protein is CASSLVGPYGYTF. CDR3 bases: TGTGCCAGCAGTCTCGTGGGCCCGTATGGCTACACCTTC.

The chain carries TRBV2 and TRBJ1-4, with 9 positions matching TRBD1. The CDR3 runs 16 residues. V gave up 6 bases and J gave up 7 bases; unmatched junction bases: 12. Germline lookup yields CDR1 SNHLY and CDR2 FYNNEI. This CDR3 reads CASRRTGQGLFEKLFF. The CDR3 DNA is TGTGCCAGCAGGCGGACGGGACAGGGACTCTTTGAAAAACTGTTTTTT.

The genes are TRBV7-3 and TRBJ2-1, with 9 bases identical to TRBD1. The CDR3 sequence is 17 residues long. Trimming cost V 1 base and J 2 bases; bases outside gene matches: 6. Germline CDR1 and CDR2: SGHTA and FQGTGA. The DNA of the CDR3 is TGTGCCAGCAGCTTAAGCAGGGGGACAGGGACCTACAATGAGCAGTTCTTC. It yields the protein CASSLSRGTGTYNEQFF.

This clone was detected only a few times. V gene TRBV27 combines with J gene TRBJ1-1; D possibly corresponds to TRBD1 (6 bases). The V gene lost 6 bases and the J gene lost 1 base, with 12 bases spanning the gap. Germline V lookup: CDR1 MNHEY, CDR2 SMNVEV (reference sequence). The CDR3 runs 14 residues. This CDR3 reads CASRLDRTNTEAFF. As DNA, the CDR3 is TGTGCCAGCAGGCTCGACAGGACGAACACTGAAGCTTTCTTT.

This rearrangement joins TRBV5-1 to TRBJ2-3; a weak D match, TRBD2 (6 bases). Germline V gives CDR1 SGHRS, CDR2 YFSETQ. The CDR3 is 14 amino acids. Between the trimmed V and J ends, which lost 4 bases and 3 bases, there was a span of 12 bases. The DNA of the CDR3 is TGCGCCAGCAGCATTACCGCGGGGACAGATACGCAGTATTTT. Translation: CASSITAGTDTQYF.

The V and J genes are TRBV5-4 and TRBJ1-2; 10 nucleotides agree with TRBD1. Germline CDR1 reads SGHNT; CDR2 reads YYREEE (reference sequence). After removal of 3 bases from V and 2 bases from J, the junction contained 10 bases not matched to a gene. This CDR3 contains 17 residues. The CDR3 coding sequence is TGTGCCAGCAGCTCCCCGACTGGACAGGGGGAGAACTATGGCTACACCTTC. Its protein is CASSSPTGQGENYGYTF.

Concerning this clone: At the DNA level, this CDR3 is encoded by other sequences in the same sample as well. The chain carries TRBV4-2 and TRBJ1-6; D is possibly TRBD1 (6 bases). V lost 0 bases, J lost 6 bases, and 12 bases lay in between. CDR1 LGHNA and CDR2 YNFKEQ come from the germline V gene. The CDR3 has 16 residues. CDR3 DNA sequence: TGTGCCAGCAGCCAAGATGGGGGACACCCTAATTCACCCCTCCACTTT. Translation: CASSQDGGHPNSPLHF.

Only one count was recorded for this clone. J is TRBJ2-1 and V is TRBV4-2; 14 bases line up with TRBD2. Germline loops: CDR1 LGHNA, CDR2 YNFKEQ. V lost 4 bases and J lost 6; bases outside the gene matches: 11. This CDR3 has 18 residues. The CDR3 is CASSRATSGGGNSNEQFF. The CDR3 region has the DNA TGTGCCAGCAGCCGAGCGACTAGCGGGGGGGGTAACTCCAATGAGCAGTTCTTC.

This clone was seen only a few times. The rearrangement uses TRBV7-9 and TRBJ2-3, with 10 nucleotides matching TRBD1. With V trimmed by 6 bases and J by 6 bases, 6 bases remained unmatched. From germline, CDR1 is SEHNR and CDR2 FQNEAQ (reference sequence). The CDR3 sequence is 14 residues long. The CDR3 bases are TGTGCCAGCAGTAGGACAGGGGGATGGGATACGCAGTATTTT. Its translation: CASSRTGGWDTQYF.

This clone was seen once. The V and J genes are TRBV19 and TRBJ1-1; 9 bases match TRBD1. CDR1 is LNHDA and CDR2 is SQIVND in the germline V gene (reference sequence). V was clipped by 5 bases and J by 4 bases; unmatched bases: 5. The CDR3 length is 14 residues. As DNA, the CDR3 is TGTGCCAGTAGTGTTACAGGGGGCAGCACTGAAGCTTTCTTT. Amino acids: CASSVTGGSTEAFF.

J is TRBJ1-2 and V is TRBV5-8; no clear D gene. V lost 6 bases and J 4 bases, leaving 16 bases between the germline ends. Looked up from germline, CDR1 is SGHTS and CDR2 is YDEGEE. The CDR3 consists of 14 residues. The CDR3 nucleotides are TGTGCCAGCAACTTACCGAGCGTCCTCTATGGCTACACCTTC. Residues: CASNLPSVLYGYTF.

This clone was picked up a small number of times. The chain is built from TRBV4-2 and TRBJ2-5; the D gene is possibly TRBD2 (5 bases). The CDR3 spans 13 residues. Germline V gives CDR1 LGHNA, CDR2 YNFKEQ. The V end lost 4 bases, the J end lost 4 bases, and 10 bases lay between the germline ends. The CDR3 reads CASSLIARETQYF. The DNA of the CDR3 is TGTGCCAGCAGCCTTATAGCGCGAGAGACCCAGTACTTC.

The V gene is TRBV30, the J gene TRBJ1-4; D perhaps matches TRBD1 (5 bases). This CDR3 is built from 12 residues. Germline-derived CDR1 and CDR2 are GTSNPN and SVGIG (reference sequence). Deletions cut 4 bases from V and 10 bases from J, with 13 bases between. The CDR3 here is CAWTVGVGKLFF. CDR3 sequence (DNA): TGTGCCTGGACCGTAGGGGTGGGAAAACTGTTTTTT.

V gene TRBV18 combines with J gene TRBJ2-7; 12 bases map to TRBD1. CDR1 and CDR2 (germline): KGHSH, LQKENI. Trimming removed 3 bases from V and 5 bases from J; junction bases left unmatched: 2. There are 14 residues in the CDR3. CDR3 sequence: CASSPGTGGDEQYF. The DNA for the CDR3 is TGTGCCAGCTCACCCGGGACAGGGGGCGACGAGCAGTACTTC.

The chain has TRBV19 and TRBJ1-1, with D uncertain. This CDR3 spans 15 amino acids. Trimming removed 5 bases from V and 0 bases from J, with 13 bases in between. CDR1 and CDR2 from the germline V gene are LNHDA and SQIVND (reference sequence). As DNA, the CDR3 is TGTGCCAGTAGTCCCTTGCAGGCCATGAACACTGAAGCTTTCTTT. This sequence encodes CASSPLQAMNTEAFF. Combining the CDR3 with reference TRBV19 and TRBJ1-1 gives the whole variable domain DGGITQSPKYLFRKEGQNVTLSCEQNLNHDAMYWYRQDPGQGLRLIYYSQIVNDFQKGDIAEGYSVSREKKESFPLTVTSAQKNPTAFYLCASSPLQAMNTEAFFGQGTRLTVV.

This clone is a singleton in its sample. The chain couples TRBV5-6 to TRBJ2-1, with D tentatively TRBD2 (5 bases). The CDR3 length is 15 residues. V was shortened by 1 base and J by 5 bases, with 13 bases between the two germline ends. Looked up from germline, CDR1 is SGHDT and CDR2 is YYEEEE. CDR3 amino acids: CASSLIGGPNNEQFF. CDR3 nucleotide sequence: TGTGCCAGCAGCTTGATCGGCGGGCCTAACAATGAGCAGTTCTTC.

This rearrangement joins TRBV6-5 to TRBJ1-3, with TRBD1 matching 7 bases. From germline, CDR1 is MNHEY and CDR2 SVGAGI. This CDR3 contains 14 residues. V gave up 7 bases and J gave up 4 bases; unmatched junction bases: 7. In DNA, the CDR3 is TGTGCCAGCACCGAAACAGGGGAGGGAAACACCATATATTTT. As protein: CASTETGEGNTIYF.

The chain combines TRBV6-1 with TRBJ1-2, with 9 bases fitting TRBD1. This CDR3 spans 19 amino acids. Germline V gene data show CDR1 as MNHNS and CDR2 as SASEGT. The ends lost 0 bases at V and 9 bases at J; junction bases unmatched: 20. CDR3 region: CASSEAESTRDRVKRSYTF. The CDR3 bases are TGTGCCAGCAGTGAAGCGGAGTCGACGAGGGACAGGGTAAAAAGGAGCTACACCTTC.

The chain uses TRBV30 and TRBJ1-6, with D possibly TRBD1 on 6 matching bases. The CDR3 has 14 residues. V was clipped by 6 bases and J by 7 bases, with 16 bases between them. Germline V CDR1 and CDR2: GTSNPN, SVGIG (reference sequence). CDR3 coding DNA: TGTGCCTGCGTCCCGCAGGGGTACAATTCACCCCTCCACTTT. Protein product: CACVPQGYNSPLHF.

The rearrangement links TRBV7-9 to TRBJ2-5, with 11 positions matching TRBD2. The CDR3 loop spans 16 amino acids. Per germline, CDR1 SEHNR and CDR2 FQNEAQ (reference sequence). The V segment lost 4 bases and the J segment 4 bases; nucleotides outside the gene matches: 8. CDR3 coding DNA: TGTGCCAGCAGCTCCATCCTAGCGGGAGGAGGAGAGACCCAGTACTTC. Its translation is CASSSILAGGGETQYF.

The chain couples TRBV2 to TRBJ2-4; D is possibly TRBD1 (6 bases). The CDR3 is made up of 13 amino acids. V lost 6 bases and J 7 bases, leaving 13 bases between the germline ends. CDR1 SNHLY and CDR2 FYNNEI come from the germline V gene. The CDR3 DNA reads TGTGCCAGCAGCCCGGACAGAAGTAACATTCAGTACTTC. Its translation: CASSPDRSNIQYF.

The chain combines TRBV2 with TRBJ1-1; D might be TRBD1 (5 bases). Germline CDR1 SNHLY, CDR2 FYNNEI. The CDR3 sequence is 12 residues long. V gave up 4 bases and J gave up 7 bases, with 10 bases separating them. Here the CDR3 DNA reads TGTGCCAGCAGTGCCAGGGTGCTTGAAGCTTTCTTT. This sequence encodes CASSARVLEAFF. Variable domain in full (rest from reference TRBV2 and TRBJ1-1): EPEVTQTPSHQVTQMGQEVILRCVPISNHLYFYWYRQILGQKVEFLVSFYNNEISEKSEIFDDQFSVERPDGSNFTLKIRSTKLEDSAMYFCASSARVLEAFFGQGTRLTVV.

V gene TRBV5-1 combines with J gene TRBJ1-2, with D perhaps matching TRBD1 (6 bases). Germline CDR1 reads SGHRS; CDR2 reads YFSETQ. This CDR3 spans 14 amino acids. V lost 4 bases to trimming and J lost 7 bases, with 17 bases between them. The CDR3 DNA reads TGCGCCAGCAGCGCGGTCCAGGGGCCTGGTGGCTACACCTTC. Translated, it gives CASSAVQGPGGYTF.

V and J are TRBV28 and TRBJ2-3; 8 bases align to TRBD2. The CDR3 is made up of 15 amino acids. V was pared by 6 bases and J by 1 base, with 6 bases of the junction left unmatched. Looked up from germline, CDR1 is MDHEN and CDR2 is SYDVKM. The CDR3: CASSPGRAGTDTQYF. The CDR3 DNA sequence: TGTGCCAGCAGCCCCGGGAGGGCAGGCACAGATACGCAGTATTTT.

The chain uses TRBV5-1 and TRBJ1-6; 8 nucleotides line up with TRBD1. V lost 4 bases to trimming and J lost 8 bases; unmatched junction nucleotides: 5. Per the germline V gene, CDR1 is SGHRS and CDR2 is YFSETQ. The CDR3 has 14 amino acids. CDR3 nucleotide sequence: TGCGCCAGCAGCACCGGGACAGGCTATTCACCCCTCCACTTT. This sequence encodes CASSTGTGYSPLHF.

The V and J genes are TRBV7-2 and TRBJ2-1; 8 nucleotides align to TRBD2. V was clipped by 5 bases and J by 8 bases; unmatched bases: 11. CDR1 and CDR2 from the germline V gene are SGHTA and FQGNSA. The CDR3 totals 15 residues. The CDR3 region is CASSDVTLAGHEQFF. In DNA form, the CDR3 reads TGTGCCAGCAGCGACGTAACTTTAGCGGGACATGAGCAGTTCTTC.

V usage is TRBV2 and J usage is TRBJ2-1; 8 bases are a match to TRBD2. The V segment lost 5 bases and the J segment 8 bases; nucleotides outside the gene matches: 11. The germline gives CDR1 SNHLY, CDR2 FYNNEI. The CDR3 is 15 amino acids. CDR3: CASSLNGRAGDEQFF. As DNA, the CDR3 is TGTGCCAGCAGTCTGAACGGGAGGGCCGGGGATGAGCAGTTCTTC. Variable domain in full (rest from reference TRBV2 and TRBJ2-1): EPEVTQTPSHQVTQMGQEVILRCVPISNHLYFYWYRQILGQKVEFLVSFYNNEISEKSEIFDDQFSVERPDGSNFTLKIRSTKLEDSAMYFCASSLNGRAGDEQFFGPGTRLTVL.

The chain is built from TRBV19 and TRBJ2-2, with 8 positions matching TRBD1. Germline V gene lookup returns CDR1 LNHDA and CDR2 SQIVND (reference sequence). This CDR3 contains 16 residues. With V trimmed by 2 bases and J by 1 base, 3 bases remained unmatched. The CDR3 loop is CASSITDRGNTGELFF. Here the CDR3 DNA reads TGTGCCAGTAGTATAACCGACAGGGGGAACACCGGGGAGCTGTTTTTT.

The genes are TRBV12-5 and TRBJ1-1; D ambiguous. The CDR3 spans 15 residues. CDR1 LGHNT and CDR2 FRNRAP come from the germline V gene. V dropped 3 bases and J dropped 0 bases, with 11 bases sitting between them. The CDR3 sequence is CASGFGRTMNTEAFF. For the CDR3, the DNA is TGTGCTAGTGGTTTTGGGAGGACCATGAACACTGAAGCTTTCTTT.

The J gene is TRBJ1-4, the V gene TRBV3-1 (or the pseudogene TRBV3-2); D might be TRBD1 (6 bases). The CDR3 extends over 16 amino acids. Germline CDR1 reads LGHDT; CDR2 reads YNNKEL (reference sequence). Deletions cut 4 bases from V and 3 bases from J, with 15 bases between. The CDR3 DNA is TGTGCCAGCAGCCGAAGACAGGTTGGAGCTAATGAAAAACTGTTTTTT. Protein: CASSRRQVGANEKLFF.